Below, 20 T cell receptor beta chains from the same sample are listed, as sequenced in a study of regulatory T cells in long-lasting Graves disease. Time point in this sample: newly diagnosed GD, antithyroid drugs for less than 3 months. Extracted RNA from PBMCs served as the source of the TCR library. TCR beta libraries were built with iRepertoire HTBI primers and Arm-PCR of CDR3 regions. TCRdb re-analysed the multiplex PCR reads in MiXCR, keeping a single row per CDR3 protein. In the table there are more than 400,000 distinct CDR3 sequences, around 15% of which are singletons. In addition, the sample was reused for a study of T cells in Graves' hyperthyroidism and ophthalmopathy.

This material consisted of peripheral blood mononuclear cells (PBMCs), taken at new diagnosis, from a patient treated with antithyroid drugs. The receptors shown here come from a man aged 35-49 years with Graves disease.

This clonotype has a handful of counts. The chain employs TRBV19 and TRBJ2-3; 8 bases agree with TRBD2. V gave up 9 bases and J gave up 5 bases; unmatched junction bases: 10. The CDR3 runs 14 residues. Germline CDR1 is LNHDA and CDR2 is SQIVND (reference sequence). The CDR3 sequence is CASLETSGGDTQYF. CDR3 in DNA: TGTGCCAGCCTGGAAACTAGCGGAGGAGATACGCAGTATTTT.

The chain is built from TRBV19 and TRBJ2-7; TRBD1 agrees at 7 bases. The germline CDR1 and CDR2 sequences are LNHDA and SQIVND (reference sequence). The CDR3 has 16 amino acids. After removal of 5 bases from V and 1 base from J, the junction contained 11 bases not matched to a gene. The chain's CDR3 is CASSPAVGTASYEQYF. As DNA, the CDR3 is TGTGCCAGTAGTCCCGCGGTCGGGACAGCGTCCTACGAGCAGTACTTC.

This clonotype was observed many times. This sequence joins TRBV20-1 and TRBJ2-3; 9 bases are shared with TRBD2. CDR1 is DFQATT and CDR2 is SNEGSKA in the germline V gene (reference sequence). The CDR3 loop spans 14 amino acids. With V trimmed by 3 bases and J by 2 bases, 3 bases remained unmatched. The CDR3 coding sequence is TGCAGTGCTAGCGGGACTAGCAACACAGATACGCAGTATTTT. This encodes CSASGTSNTDTQYF.

This clonotype was observed at least ten times. The rearrangement links TRBV28 to TRBJ2-3; 12 bases are a match to TRBD1. This CDR3 has 17 residues. From germline, CDR1 is MDHEN and CDR2 SYDVKM. J was trimmed by 4 bases and V by 4 bases; bases with no gene match: 9. CDR3 sequence (DNA): TGTGCCAGCAGTTCCCGGGACAGGGGGCGAAGGGCAGATACGCAGTATTTT. This codes for CASSSRDRGRRADTQYF.

A note on this clonotype: One end of the junction does not line up with germline, which may come from a read error. The chain carries TRBV7-3 and TRBJ2-7; TRBD2 agrees at 13 bases. The CDR3 spans 16 residues. Germline V gives CDR1 SGHTA, CDR2 FQGTGA. The CDR3 DNA reads TGTGTCAGCAGCCTTGGGGTCGGACTAGCGGGAGACGAGCAGTACTTC. This translates into CVSSLGVGLAGDEQYF. Based on the CDR3 plus reference TRBV7-3 and TRBJ2-7, the full variable domain is GAGVSQTPSNKVTEKGKYVELRCDPISGHTALYWYRQSLGQGPEFLIYFQGTGAADDSGLPNDRFFAVRPEGSVSTLKIQRTERGDSAVYLCVSSLGVGLAGDEQYFGPGTRLTVT.

In this sample, this clonotype turned up many times. V gene TRBV5-1 combines with J gene TRBJ2-1; perhaps TRBD1 as D (5 bases). Trimming took 3 bases from V and 8 from J, leaving 18 bases between them. The CDR3 spans 15 residues. Germline loops: CDR1 SGHRS, CDR2 YFSETQ. The CDR3 bases are TGCGCCAGCAGCTCAGTTGTAGGGGTGGCCGATGAGCAGTTCTTC. This translates into CASSSVVGVADEQFF.

This clonotype was observed at least ten times. This chain joins TRBV13 and TRBJ2-5, with 9 nucleotides matching TRBD1. The junction had 6 bases not matched to a gene; V was cut back by 2 bases and J by 5 bases. CDR3 length: 15 amino acids. The germline V gene encodes CDR1 PRHDT and CDR2 FYEKMQ (reference sequence). DNA for the CDR3: TGTGCCAGCAGCTTACGAAACAGGGGGCTCGAGACCCAGTACTTC. Its protein is CASSLRNRGLETQYF.

This chain uses TRBV28 with TRBJ2-2; 8 bases agree with TRBD1. Germline trimming cut 5 bases from V and 9 bases from J; bases unmatched to any gene: 11. The germline CDR1 and CDR2 sequences are MDHEN and SYDVKM. The CDR3 spans 15 residues. The CDR3 is CASSPTDRDVWELFF. The CDR3 DNA sequence: TGTGCCAGCAGTCCTACGGACAGGGATGTTTGGGAGCTGTTTTTT. Full variable domain (rest looked up from reference TRBV28 and TRBJ2-2): DVKVTQSSRYLVKRTGEKVFLECVQDMDHENMFWYRQDPGLGLRLIYFSYDVKMKEKGDIPEGYSVSREKKERFSLILESASTNQTSMYLCASSPTDRDVWELFFGEGSRLTVL.

DNA of the CDR3: TGTGCCAGCAGCCTAAAGACAGGGGGCGCAGATACGCAGTATTTT. It encodes CASSLKTGGADTQYF. V gene TRBV6-1 combines with J gene TRBJ2-3; 10 nucleotides line up with TRBD1. Looked up from germline, CDR1 is MNHNS and CDR2 is SASEGT. J gave up 4 bases and V 6 bases, and 7 bases lay outside the gene matches. The CDR3 runs 15 residues.

CDR3 DNA sequence: TGTGCCAGCAGCTCAGAACAGGGTTTTGGTAATTCACCCCTCCACTTT. This encodes CASSSEQGFGNSPLHF. The V gene is TRBV6-1, the J gene TRBJ1-6; maybe TRBD1 (6 bases). With 6 bases removed from V and 6 bases from J, the gap between germline ends came to 18 bases. The CDR3 is 16 amino acids. Germline V gene data show CDR1 as MNHNS and CDR2 as SASEGT.

This clonotype was counted many times. V usage is TRBV2 and J usage is TRBJ2-3; 8 bases align to TRBD1. CDR1 is SNHLY, CDR2 FYNNEI, per germline. The V and J ends lost 6 bases and 0 bases, in that order; junction bases with no gene match: 2. CDR3 length: 14 residues. The CDR3 protein is CASRQGGSTDTQYF. CDR3 bases: TGTGCCAGCAGACAGGGGGGCAGCACAGATACGCAGTATTTT.

This clonotype was counted many times. J is TRBJ2-7 and V is TRBV6-1, with D tentatively TRBD2 (6 bases). CDR1 is MNHNS, CDR2 SASEGT, per germline. Deletions cut 0 bases from V and 5 bases from J, with 14 bases between. The CDR3 runs 15 residues. The CDR3 region has the DNA TGTGCCAGCAGTGAAGCCGGAGGGAGAGGGAACGAGCAGTACTTC. Protein: CASSEAGGRGNEQYF.

This clonotype has at least ten counts. The CDR3 bases are TGTGCCAGTAGTATTTCCTGGGCTCAGCCCCAGCATTTT. Its protein product is CASSISWAQPQHF. V and J are TRBV19 and TRBJ1-5; D unclear. Germline V gives CDR1 LNHDA, CDR2 SQIVND (reference sequence). V gave up 3 bases and J gave up 6 bases, with 9 bases separating them. CDR3 length equals 13 residues.

This clonotype has more than one count but fewer than ten. DNA of the CDR3: TGCGCCAGCAGCTTGGATGGGGCAAGCTACAATGAGCAGTTCTTC. Its protein is CASSLDGASYNEQFF. The chain couples TRBV5-1 to TRBJ2-1; a possible D gene is TRBD1 (5 bases). There are 15 residues in the CDR3. Germline V gives CDR1 SGHRS, CDR2 YFSETQ. The V and J ends lost 0 bases and 3 bases respectively, with 10 bases between them.

At least ten counts were recorded for this clonotype. The CDR3 is CASSAGQGLVVNTEAFF. CDR3 DNA sequence: TGCGCCAGCAGCGCGGGACAGGGTTTGGTAGTGAACACTGAAGCTTTCTTT. The rearrangement joins TRBV5-1 to TRBJ1-1; 9 bases are shared with TRBD1. Germline V gene sequence: CDR1 SGHRS, CDR2 YFSETQ. The CDR3 spans 17 residues. Trimming at V came to 4 bases and at J to 0 bases, leaving 10 bases not matched to a gene.

This clonotype was detected many times. The chain employs TRBV2 and TRBJ2-7; D is ambiguous. V dropped 6 bases and J dropped 7 bases, with 16 bases sitting between them. The CDR3 runs to 13 residues. Germline CDR1 SNHLY, CDR2 FYNNEI. The CDR3 DNA reads as TGTGCCAGCAGGGCGTCCTACAGTATGGAGCAGTACTTC. Amino acid sequence: CASRASYSMEQYF.

This clonotype was observed many times. The rearrangement links TRBV7-3 to TRBJ2-1; 8 bases agree with TRBD2. With 3 bases clipped from V and 5 bases from J, the junction kept 3 bases outside the gene matches. Per germline, CDR1 SGHTA and CDR2 FQGTGA. The length of the CDR3 is 14 residues. The CDR3 protein is CASSFSGVNNEQFF. In DNA form, the CDR3 reads TGTGCCAGCAGCTTTAGCGGGGTTAACAATGAGCAGTTCTTC.

The chain links TRBV4-1 to TRBJ2-5, with D possibly matching TRBD2 (5 bases). Germline-derived CDR1 and CDR2 are MGHRA and YSYEKL. V lost 1 base, J lost 3 bases, and 12 bases lay in between. The CDR3 is 15 residues long. The CDR3 nucleotides are TGCGCCAGCAGCCAAGTGGGCGGGCCAGAAGAGACCCAGTACTTC. This gives the protein CASSQVGGPEETQYF.

The chain employs TRBV6-2 or TRBV6-3 and TRBJ2-3; TRBD1 might be the D (6 bases). V lost 7 bases and J lost 2, with 16 bases in between. The CDR3 has 15 residues. Germline V gene sequence: CDR1 MNHEY, CDR2 SVGEGT. The CDR3 is CASKGDGDHTDTQYF. The DNA of the CDR3 is TGTGCCAGCAAGGGGGACGGGGACCACACAGATACGCAGTATTTT.

This clonotype showed up just a few times. The genes are TRBV6-2 or TRBV6-3 and TRBJ2-1; 11 bases line up with TRBD2. CDR3 size: 17 residues. V was clipped by 0 bases and J by 3 bases; unmatched bases: 4. In germline, CDR1 is MNHEY, CDR2 SVGEGT. The CDR3: CASSYSGTSGIYNEQFF. The CDR3 DNA sequence: TGTGCCAGCAGTTACTCGGGGACTAGCGGAATCTACAATGAGCAGTTCTTC.